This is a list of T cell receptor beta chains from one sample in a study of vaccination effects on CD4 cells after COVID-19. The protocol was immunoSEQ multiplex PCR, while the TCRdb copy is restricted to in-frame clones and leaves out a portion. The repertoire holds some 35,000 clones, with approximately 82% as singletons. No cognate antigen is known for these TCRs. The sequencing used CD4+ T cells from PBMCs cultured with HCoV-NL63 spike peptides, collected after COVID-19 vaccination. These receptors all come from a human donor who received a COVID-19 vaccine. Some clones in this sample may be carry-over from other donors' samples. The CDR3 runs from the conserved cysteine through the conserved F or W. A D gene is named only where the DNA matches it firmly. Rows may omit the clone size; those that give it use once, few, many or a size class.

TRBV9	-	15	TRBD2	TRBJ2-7	TGTGCCAGCAGCGTAGCTAGCGGGGGACACTACGAGCAGTACTTC	CASSVASGGHYEQYF
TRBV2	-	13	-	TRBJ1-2	TGTGCCAGCAGTGACGGACCGTCTGGCGGCTACACCTTC	CASSDGPSGGYTF
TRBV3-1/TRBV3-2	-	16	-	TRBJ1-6	TGTGCCAGCAGCCAAGGACCGACAAGAACGAATTCACCCCTCCACTTT	CASSQGPTRTNSPLHF
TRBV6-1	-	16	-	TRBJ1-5	TGTGCCAGCAGTGTGGGCGGAGGGTATGGCAATCAGCCCCAGCATTTT	CASSVGGGYGNQPQHF
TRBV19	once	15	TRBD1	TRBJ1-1	TGTGCCAGTACCCTACAGGACAGGAGGAACACTGAAGCTTTCTTT	CASTLQDRRNTEAFF
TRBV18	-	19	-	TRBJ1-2	TGTGCCAGCTCACCTAATTCCGGACACTTCGGGCCAACCTCTGATGGCTACACCTTC	CASSPNSGHFGPTSDGYTF
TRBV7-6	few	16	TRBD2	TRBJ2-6	TGTGCCAGCAGCAAGGGCATAGCGGGCGGGGCCAACGTCCTGACTTTC	CASSKGIAGGANVLTF
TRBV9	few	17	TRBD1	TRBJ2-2	TGTGCCAGCAGCCCACAGGGGGCGCGGGGTCTCACCGGGGAGCTGTTTTTT	CASSPQGARGLTGELFF
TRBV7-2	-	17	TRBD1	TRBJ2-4	TGTGCCAGCAGCTTAGTGGGGGCAGGGGGAGCCAAAAACATTCAGTACTTC	CASSLVGAGGAKNIQYF
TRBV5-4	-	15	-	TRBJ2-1	TGTGCCAGCAGCCCAGGGGCCTCGTTCGGCAATGAGCAGTTCTTC	CASSPGASFGNEQFF
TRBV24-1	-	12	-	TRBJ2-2	TGTGCCACCAGTAGCTCTTCCGGGGAGCTGTTTTTT	CATSSSSGELFF
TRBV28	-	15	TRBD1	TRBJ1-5	TGTGCCAGCAGTCGGGGACAGGGGAAGAATCAGCCCCAGCATTTT	CASSRGQGKNQPQHF
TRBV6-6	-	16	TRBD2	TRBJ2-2	TGTGCCAGCAGCCGGACTAGCGGGGAAAACACCGGGGAGCTGTTTTTT	CASSRTSGENTGELFF
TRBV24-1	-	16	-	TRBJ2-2	TGTGCCACCAGTGACTCGGGCAGGGTGATGACCGGGGAGCTGTTTTTT	CATSDSGRVMTGELFF
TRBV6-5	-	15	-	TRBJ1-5	TGTGCCAGCAGACCCCCCGGAACGCTCCATCAGCCCCAGCATTTT	CASRPPGTLHQPQHF
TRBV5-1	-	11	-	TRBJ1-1	TGCGCCAGCAGCTTGGAAGGTGAAGCTTTCTTT	CASSLEGEAFF
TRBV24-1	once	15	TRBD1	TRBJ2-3	TGTGCCACCAGGCCCGGGACAGGGGGCACAGATACGCAGTATTTT	CATRPGTGGTDTQYF